Listed below are T cell receptor beta chains from one sample, sequenced in a study of circulating CD8 cells and anti-PD-1 response in melanoma. TCRdb re-called the reads with MiXCR, one entry per CDR3 protein. The sample contains around 500 distinct CDR3 sequences, approximately 12% of which appear only once. Here the sequenced sample was CD8+ T cells from PBMCs, taken at baseline or after one month of anti-PD-1 therapy (not recorded which). The receptors originated from a human donor with melanoma. CDR3s include the opening cysteine and the closing phenylalanine or tryptophan. D genes are given only for firm matches. Rows may omit the clone size; those that give it use once, few, many or a size class.

v_call: TRBV29-1; d_call: -; clone_size: medium-sized; j_call: TRBJ2-3; cdr3_nt: TGCAGCGTTGTGGGTTCCAGGGACACAGATACGCAGTATTTT; cdr3_aa: CSVVGSRDTDTQYF
v_call: TRBV19; d_call: -; clone_size: medium-sized; j_call: TRBJ2-1; cdr3_nt: TGTGCCAGTAGTATTGAATCCCCGAGCCTAGCCTACAATGAGCAGTTCTTC; cdr3_aa: CASSIESPSLAYNEQFF
v_call: TRBV19; d_call: -; clone_size: medium-sized; j_call: TRBJ1-1; cdr3_nt: TGTGCCAGTACGAATTTACGCGGGGGGCAAAACACTGAAGCTTTCTTT; cdr3_aa: CASTNLRGGQNTEAFF
v_call: TRBV28; d_call: -; clone_size: medium-sized; j_call: TRBJ2-5; cdr3_nt: TGTGCCAGCAGTTTTAGACAGGCGGAGACCCAGTACTTC; cdr3_aa: CASSFRQAETQYF
v_call: TRBV24-1; d_call: -; clone_size: -; j_call: TRBJ2-2; cdr3_nt: TGTGCCACCAGTGTAAGGAGCCCCGGGGAGCTGTTTTTT; cdr3_aa: CATSVRSPGELFF
v_call: TRBV12-5; d_call: -; clone_size: -; j_call: TRBJ1-5; cdr3_nt: TGTGCTAGTGGCTCCGGAGGGGGTGGCGATCAGCCCCAGCATTTT; cdr3_aa: CASGSGGGGDQPQHF
v_call: TRBV19; d_call: TRBD1; clone_size: large; j_call: TRBJ2-1; cdr3_nt: TGTGCCAGTAGTATGGGGACAGGGAACAATGAGCAGTTCTTC; cdr3_aa: CASSMGTGNNEQFF
v_call: TRBV16; d_call: -; clone_size: large; j_call: TRBJ1-5; cdr3_nt: TGTGCCAGCAGCCAAGGGAACAATCAGCCCCAGCATTTT; cdr3_aa: CASSQGNNQPQHF
v_call: TRBV11-2; d_call: -; clone_size: medium-sized; j_call: TRBJ2-1; cdr3_nt: TGTGCCAGCAGCGAATGGGGGGTTGACAATGAGCAGTTCTTC; cdr3_aa: CASSEWGVDNEQFF
v_call: TRBV25-1; d_call: TRBD1; clone_size: -; j_call: TRBJ2-1; cdr3_nt: TGTGCCAGCAGTGAATATGGGACAGCCTACGGTGAGCAGTTCTTC; cdr3_aa: CASSEYGTAYGEQFF
v_call: TRBV10-3; d_call: -; clone_size: medium-sized; j_call: TRBJ2-1; cdr3_nt: TGTGCCATCAGTGAAGGGGGTTACAATGAGCAGTTCTTC; cdr3_aa: CAISEGGYNEQFF
v_call: TRBV9; d_call: -; clone_size: -; j_call: TRBJ2-7; cdr3_nt: TGTGCCAGCGGCAGCGGAAGTACGGCCGAGCAGTACTTC; cdr3_aa: CASGSGSTAEQYF
v_call: TRBV27; d_call: -; clone_size: large; j_call: TRBJ1-6; cdr3_nt: TGTGCCAGCAGTGACCGAAGCTCCTATAATTCACCCCTCCACTTT; cdr3_aa: CASSDRSSYNSPLHF
v_call: TRBV19; d_call: -; clone_size: few; j_call: TRBJ2-1; cdr3_nt: TGTGCCAGTAGCCCGGCCACTGGACTGGGATACAATGAGCAGTTCTTC; cdr3_aa: CASSPATGLGYNEQFF
v_call: TRBV18; d_call: -; clone_size: large; j_call: TRBJ2-1; cdr3_nt: TGTGCCAGCTCCCCCGGGGGCGAGGGCGTTAATTCCTACAATGAGCAGTTCTTC; cdr3_aa: CASSPGGEGVNSYNEQFF
v_call: TRBV29-1; d_call: -; clone_size: medium-sized; j_call: TRBJ2-6; cdr3_nt: TGCAGCGTTGATGTGGAATCCGGGGCCAACGTCCTGACTTTC; cdr3_aa: CSVDVESGANVLTF
v_call: TRBV6-5; d_call: -; clone_size: large; j_call: TRBJ2-2; cdr3_nt: TGTGCCAGCAGTTACTCGAGTTCCGGGGAGCTGTTTTTT; cdr3_aa: CASSYSSSGELFF
v_call: TRBV20-1; d_call: TRBD2; clone_size: medium-sized; j_call: TRBJ2-1; cdr3_nt: TGCAGTGCTCCCAGCGGGGGGGCCTACAATGAGCAGTTCTTC; cdr3_aa: CSAPSGGAYNEQFF